This T cell receptor (beta chain) was documented in a study of OX40 agonist ivuxolimab in advanced cancers. Study summary: At 0.01 to 10 mg/kg, ivuxolimab was administered intravenously to patients every 2 weeks. The study's findings and limits: CD4+ and CD8+ blood T cells expanded clonally by week 6 at 0.1 to 3.0 mg/kg. Nonresponders, in some cases, also had low normalized T-cell clonal expansion. Averaged across samples, CD8+ T cells carried more expanded clones than CD4+ did.

Assay: immunoSEQ multiplex PCR; the TCRdb copy retains only in-frame clones and omits some. Of around 57,000 clones in the sample, more than 65% were seen once. Between the trimmed V and J ends, which lost 1 base and 1 base, there was a span of 11 bases. In germline, CDR1 is SGDLS, CDR2 YYNGEE. The CDR3 is made up of 15 amino acids. Worth noting for this clone: Its specificity is not known.

The V and J genes are TRBV9 and TRBJ2-5; the D gene is possibly TRBD1 (5 bases). The origin of this receptor is an adult with an advanced solid tumor such as melanoma, head and neck, liver or kidney cancer. The sequences come from CD4+ or CD8+ T cells sorted from blood, collected in a trial of the OX40 agonist ivuxolimab. DNA for the CDR3: TGTGCCAGCAGCGTACTAGGGGTCGGCCAAGAGACCCAGTACTTC. Translation: CASSVLGVGQETQYF. The variable domain in full, completed from reference TRBV9 and TRBJ2-5, reads DSGVTQTPKHLITATGQRVTLRCSPRSGDLSVYWYQQSLDQGLQFLIQYYNGEERAKGNILERFSAQQFPDLHSELNLSSLELGDSALYFCASSVLGVGQETQYFGPGTRLLVL.